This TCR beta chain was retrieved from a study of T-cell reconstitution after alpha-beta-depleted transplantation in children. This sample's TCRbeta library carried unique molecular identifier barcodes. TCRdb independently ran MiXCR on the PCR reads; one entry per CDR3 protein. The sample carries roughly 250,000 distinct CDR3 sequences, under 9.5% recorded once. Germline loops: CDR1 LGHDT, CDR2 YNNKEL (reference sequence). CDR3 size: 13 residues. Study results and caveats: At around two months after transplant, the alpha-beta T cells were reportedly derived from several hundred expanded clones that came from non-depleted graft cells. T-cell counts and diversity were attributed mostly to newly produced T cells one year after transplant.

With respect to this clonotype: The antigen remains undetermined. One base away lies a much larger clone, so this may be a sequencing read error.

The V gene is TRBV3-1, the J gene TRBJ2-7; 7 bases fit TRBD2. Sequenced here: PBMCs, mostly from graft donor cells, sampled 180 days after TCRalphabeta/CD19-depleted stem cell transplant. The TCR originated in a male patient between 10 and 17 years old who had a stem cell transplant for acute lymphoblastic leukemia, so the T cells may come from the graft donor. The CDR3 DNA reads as TGTGCCAGCAGCCAGCGGGAGAAGTACGGGCAGTACTTC. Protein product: CASSQREKYGQYF.